Included here is one T cell receptor (beta chain) sequence, with context. Antigen unknown. The PCR used 60 Vbeta and 13 Jbeta primers. Method: immunoSEQ multiplex PCR; TCRdb's copy keeps in-frame clones and lacks some. The repertoire has around 210,000 clones, roughly 73% of them found once; the top ten carry about 0.5%. This sample stems from a study of cytomegalovirus exposure and HLA in healthy donors. Germline V lookup: CDR1 LNHDA, CDR2 SQIVND (reference sequence). The V gene end was trimmed by 5 bases and the J gene end by 3 bases; junction bases not matched to a gene: 6. This CDR3 is built from 14 residues. Whole-study results and caveats: Upon later analysis, TCR association rates were observed to vary by HLA locus, being highest for DRB1 and lowest for HLA-C.

The chain links TRBV19 to TRBJ1-1; 7 bases map to TRBD1. The sequencing input was PBMCs. This TCR derives from a boy younger than 18 in good health and CMV-seronegative. The CDR3 sequence: CASSLRGRDTEAFF. The CDR3 coding sequence is TGTGCCAGTAGTTTAAGGGGGCGCGACACTGAAGCTTTCTTT.